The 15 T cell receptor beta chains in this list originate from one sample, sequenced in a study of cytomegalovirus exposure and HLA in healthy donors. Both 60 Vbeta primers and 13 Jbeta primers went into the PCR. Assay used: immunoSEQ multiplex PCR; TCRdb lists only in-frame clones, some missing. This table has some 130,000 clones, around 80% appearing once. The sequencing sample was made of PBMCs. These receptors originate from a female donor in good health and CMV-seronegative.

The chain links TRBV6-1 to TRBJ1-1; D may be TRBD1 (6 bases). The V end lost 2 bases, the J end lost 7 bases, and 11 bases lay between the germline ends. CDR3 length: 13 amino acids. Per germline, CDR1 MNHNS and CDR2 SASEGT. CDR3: CASSEHRVGEAFF. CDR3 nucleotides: TGTGCCAGCAGTGAACACAGGGTAGGTGAAGCTTTCTTT.

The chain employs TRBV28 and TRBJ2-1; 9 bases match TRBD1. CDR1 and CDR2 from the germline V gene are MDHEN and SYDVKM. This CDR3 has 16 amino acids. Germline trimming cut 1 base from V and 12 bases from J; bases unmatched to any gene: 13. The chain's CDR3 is CASSLSGTGYPLRQFF. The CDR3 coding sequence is TGTGCCAGCAGTTTATCCGGGACAGGGTACCCCCTTCGGCAGTTCTTC. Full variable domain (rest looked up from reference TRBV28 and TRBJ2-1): DVKVTQSSRYLVKRTGEKVFLECVQDMDHENMFWYRQDPGLGLRLIYFSYDVKMKEKGDIPEGYSVSREKKERFSLILESASTNQTSMYLCASSLSGTGYPLRQFFGPGTRLTVL.

CDR3 sequence (DNA): TGTGCCAGCAGCGTAGAGGGGGACAGCTACAATGAGCAGTTCTTC. This gives the protein CASSVEGDSYNEQFF. The rearrangement uses TRBV9 and TRBJ2-1; 7 nucleotides align to TRBD1. The CDR3 is 15 residues long. V was pared by 0 bases and J by 3 bases, with 3 bases of the junction left unmatched. Germline-derived CDR1 and CDR2 are SGDLS and YYNGEE. The full variable domain, with the rest looked up from reference TRBV9 and TRBJ2-1, is DSGVTQTPKHLITATGQRVTLRCSPRSGDLSVYWYQQSLDQGLQFLIQYYNGEERAKGNILERFSAQQFPDLHSELNLSSLELGDSALYFCASSVEGDSYNEQFFGPGTRLTVL.

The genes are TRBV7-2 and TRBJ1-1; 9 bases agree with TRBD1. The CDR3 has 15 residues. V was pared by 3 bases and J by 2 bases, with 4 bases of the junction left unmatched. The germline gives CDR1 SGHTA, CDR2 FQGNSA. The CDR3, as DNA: TGTGCCAGCAGCTTTTTGGGACAGGGCAACACTGAAGCTTTCTTT. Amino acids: CASSFLGQGNTEAFF.

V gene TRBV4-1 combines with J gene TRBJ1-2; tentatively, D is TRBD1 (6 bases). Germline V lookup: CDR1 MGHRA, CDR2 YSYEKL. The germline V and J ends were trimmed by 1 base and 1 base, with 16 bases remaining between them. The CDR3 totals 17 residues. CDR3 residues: CASSQAGLQGYNYGYTF. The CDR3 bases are TGCGCCAGCAGCCAAGCTGGTCTTCAGGGGTATAACTATGGCTACACCTTC.

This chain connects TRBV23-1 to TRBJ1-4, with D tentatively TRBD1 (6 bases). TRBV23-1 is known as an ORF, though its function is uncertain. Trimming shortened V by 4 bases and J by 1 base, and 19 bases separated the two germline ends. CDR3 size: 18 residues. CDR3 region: CASSRGRGDLETNEKLFF. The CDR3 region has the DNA TGCGCCAGCAGTCGTGGCAGGGGCGATTTGGAAACTAATGAAAAACTGTTTTTT.

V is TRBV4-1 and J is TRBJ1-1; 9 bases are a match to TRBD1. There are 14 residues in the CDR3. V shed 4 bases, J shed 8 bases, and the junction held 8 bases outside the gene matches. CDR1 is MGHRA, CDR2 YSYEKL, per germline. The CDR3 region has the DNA TGCGCCAGCAGCCCAGACAGGGGGTGGGAGGAAGCTTTCTTT. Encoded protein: CASSPDRGWEEAFF.

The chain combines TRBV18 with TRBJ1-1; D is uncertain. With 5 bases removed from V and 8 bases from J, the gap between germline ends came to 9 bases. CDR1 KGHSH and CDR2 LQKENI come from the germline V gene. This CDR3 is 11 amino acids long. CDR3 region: CASSDGGEAFF. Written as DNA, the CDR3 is TGTGCCAGCTCAGATGGAGGGGAAGCTTTCTTT. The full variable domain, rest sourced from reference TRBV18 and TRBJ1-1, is NAGVMQNPRHLVRRRGQEARLRCSPMKGHSHVYWYRQLPEEGLKFMVYLQKENIIDESGMPKERFSAEFPKEGPSILRIQQVVRGDSAAYFCASSDGGEAFFGQGTRLTVV.

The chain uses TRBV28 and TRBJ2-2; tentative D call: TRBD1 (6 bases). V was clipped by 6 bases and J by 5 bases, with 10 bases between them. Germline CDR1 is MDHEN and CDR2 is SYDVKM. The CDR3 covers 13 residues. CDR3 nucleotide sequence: TGTGCCAGCAGACAAGGACAGACCGGGGAGCTGTTTTTT. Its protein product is CASRQGQTGELFF.

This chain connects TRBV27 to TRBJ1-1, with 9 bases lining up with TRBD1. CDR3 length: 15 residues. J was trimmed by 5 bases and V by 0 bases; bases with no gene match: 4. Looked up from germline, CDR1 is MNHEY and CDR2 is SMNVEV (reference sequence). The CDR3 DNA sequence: TGTGCCAGCAGTTTATCGGAGGGACAGGGAACTGAAGCTTTCTTT. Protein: CASSLSEGQGTEAFF.

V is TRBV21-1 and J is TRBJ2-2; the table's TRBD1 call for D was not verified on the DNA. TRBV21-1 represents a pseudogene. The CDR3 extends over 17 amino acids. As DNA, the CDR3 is TGTGCCAGCATCCACGAACTCGGGACAGATCTCATCGGGGAGCTGTTTTTT. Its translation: CASIHELGTDLIGELFF.

CDR3 residues: CASSGGSYEQYF. CDR3 DNA sequence: TGTGCCAGCAGTGGAGGGTCCTACGAGCAGTACTTC. The chain combines TRBV6-5 with TRBJ2-7; D is perhaps TRBD2 (6 bases). The CDR3 consists of 12 residues. Germline CDR1 and CDR2: MNHEY and SVGAGI. The V and J ends lost 5 bases and 1 base respectively, with 6 bases between them.

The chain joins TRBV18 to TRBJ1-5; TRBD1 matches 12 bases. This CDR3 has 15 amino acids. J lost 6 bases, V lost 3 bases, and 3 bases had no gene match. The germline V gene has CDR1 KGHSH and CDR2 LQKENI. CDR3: CASSPGTGGGQPQHF. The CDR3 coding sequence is TGTGCCAGCTCACCGGGGACAGGGGGCGGTCAGCCCCAGCATTTT.

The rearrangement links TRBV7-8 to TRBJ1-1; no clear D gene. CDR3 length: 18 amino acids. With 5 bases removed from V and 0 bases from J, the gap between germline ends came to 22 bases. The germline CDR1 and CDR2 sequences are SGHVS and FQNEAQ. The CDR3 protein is CASSGGSSQRLMNTEAFF. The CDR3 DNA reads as TGTGCCAGCAGCGGAGGCAGTTCCCAACGCCTGATGAACACTGAAGCTTTCTTT.

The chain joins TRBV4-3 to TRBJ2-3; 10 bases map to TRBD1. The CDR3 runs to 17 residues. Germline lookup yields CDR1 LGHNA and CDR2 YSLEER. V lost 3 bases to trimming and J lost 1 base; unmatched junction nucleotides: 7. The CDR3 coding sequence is TGCGCCAGCAGCCATGGCCGGGACAGGGGAGGCACAGATACGCAGTATTTT. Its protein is CASSHGRDRGGTDTQYF.